The entry below gives a single T cell receptor beta chain sequence along with its context. Antigen: not known. The data were taken from a study of OX40 agonist ivuxolimab in advanced cancers. Study details: Under the entry rules, prior anti-PD-1, anti-PD-L1 or anti-CTLA-4 therapy was allowed, and around 40% had some.

The V gene end was trimmed by 5 bases and the J gene end by 7 bases; junction bases not matched to a gene: 5. Per germline, CDR1 LNHDA and CDR2 SQIVND (reference sequence). The CDR3 is 13 amino acids. Whole-study results and caveats: Averaging showed that CD8+ T cells had more expanded clones than CD4+ did. Clonal expansion from baseline to week 6 occurred in both CD4+ and CD8+ T cells. It was also the case that some nonresponders had low normalized T-cell clonal expansion.

Generated by immunoSEQ multiplex PCR, the TCRdb table keeps only in-frame clones and is missing some. Of around 40,000 clones in the sample, approximately 80% were seen once. This receptor was identified in an adult with an advanced solid tumor such as melanoma, head and neck, liver or kidney cancer. J is TRBJ1-2 and V is TRBV19; 9 positions agree with TRBD1. This specimen consisted of CD4+ or CD8+ T cells sorted from blood, obtained in a trial of the OX40 agonist ivuxolimab. CDR3 coding DNA: TGTGCCAGTAGTGCCGGGACAGGGTTTGGCTACACCTTC. This gives the protein CASSAGTGFGYTF.